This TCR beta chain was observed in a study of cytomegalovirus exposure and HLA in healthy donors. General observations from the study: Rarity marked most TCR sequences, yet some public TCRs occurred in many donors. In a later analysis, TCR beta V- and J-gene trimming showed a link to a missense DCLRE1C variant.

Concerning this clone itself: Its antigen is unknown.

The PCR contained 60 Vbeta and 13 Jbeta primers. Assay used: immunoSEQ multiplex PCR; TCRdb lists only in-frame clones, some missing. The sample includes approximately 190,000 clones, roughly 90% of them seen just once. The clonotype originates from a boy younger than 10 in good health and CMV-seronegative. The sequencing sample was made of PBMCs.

The CDR3 loop is CASSQGGQALSEAFF. CDR3 nucleotide sequence: TGCGCCAGCAGCCAAGGGGGACAGGCCCTAAGTGAAGCTTTCTTT. The chain combines TRBV4-1 with TRBJ1-1; 8 bases agree with TRBD1. Unmatched junction bases numbered 8, after V lost 1 base and J lost 7 bases. Germline V gene lookup returns CDR1 MGHRA and CDR2 YSYEKL. This CDR3 has 15 amino acids.